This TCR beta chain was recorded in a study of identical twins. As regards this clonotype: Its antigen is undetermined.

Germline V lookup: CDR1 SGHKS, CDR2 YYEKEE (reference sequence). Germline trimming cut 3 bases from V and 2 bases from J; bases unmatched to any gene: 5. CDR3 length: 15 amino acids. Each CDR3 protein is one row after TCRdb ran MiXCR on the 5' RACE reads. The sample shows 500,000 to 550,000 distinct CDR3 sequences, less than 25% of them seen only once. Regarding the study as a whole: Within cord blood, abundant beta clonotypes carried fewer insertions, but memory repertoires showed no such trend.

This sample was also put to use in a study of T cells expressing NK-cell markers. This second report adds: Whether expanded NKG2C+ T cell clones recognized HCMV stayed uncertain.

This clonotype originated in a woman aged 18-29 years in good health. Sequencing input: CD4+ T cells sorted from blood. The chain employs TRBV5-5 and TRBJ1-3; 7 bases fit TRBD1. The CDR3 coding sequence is TGTGCCAGCAGCTATACAGGGGTACCTGGAAACACCATATATTTT. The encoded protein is CASSYTGVPGNTIYF.